This passage covers 14 T cell receptor beta chains from one sample sequenced in a study of cytomegalovirus exposure and HLA in healthy donors. PCR used 60 Vbeta primers and 13 Jbeta primers. Only in-frame clones appear in the TCRdb table, and some are missing; sequencing was by immunoSEQ multiplex PCR. Found here are 150,000 to 200,000 clones, 80% to 90% of them singletons; the top ten hold about 9.3%. The specimen sequenced was PBMCs. The source of these receptors is a man younger than 35 in good health and CMV-seropositive.

This chain uses TRBV10-3 with TRBJ2-7, with TRBD2 identical over 13 bases. Trimming cost V 2 bases and J 7 bases; bases outside gene matches: 5. This CDR3 is built from 15 residues. CDR1 and CDR2 (germline): ENHRY, SYGVKD. The CDR3 region has the DNA TGTGCCATCAGTGAGACTAGCGGGGGGGCCCAAGAGCAGTACTTC. It encodes CAISETSGGAQEQYF.

The rearrangement joins TRBV27 to TRBJ2-5; 7 bases line up with TRBD1. CDR3 length: 13 residues. V was pared by 2 bases and J by 11 bases, with 8 bases of the junction left unmatched. Germline assignment: CDR1 MNHEY and CDR2 SMNVEV (reference sequence). CDR3 loop: CASSLDRASYQYF. The CDR3 DNA reads TGTGCCAGCAGTTTAGACAGGGCATCCTATCAGTACTTC.

The V and J genes are TRBV28 and TRBJ2-5, with 7 bases matching TRBD1. CDR1 is MDHEN and CDR2 is SYDVKM in the germline V gene. The length of the CDR3 is 14 residues. V was pared by 2 bases and J by 0 bases, with 0 bases of the junction left unmatched. CDR3 protein: CASSLQGDQETQYF. The DNA for the CDR3 is TGTGCCAGCAGTTTACAGGGGGACCAAGAGACCCAGTACTTC.

The chain couples TRBV7-2 to TRBJ2-5; D is undetermined. Germline V CDR1 and CDR2: SGHTA, FQGNSA. There are 13 residues in the CDR3. V was clipped by 1 base and J by 2 bases, with 5 bases between them. The CDR3 DNA is TGTGCCAGCAGCTTAGACAAGCAAGAGACCCAGTACTTC. It encodes CASSLDKQETQYF.

This clone is a singleton in its sample. The V call is TRBV7-9, the J call TRBJ2-5; TRBD2 aligns across 9 bases. The CDR3 covers 16 residues. In germline, CDR1 is SEHNR, CDR2 FQNEAQ (reference sequence). The ends lost 6 bases at V and 2 bases at J; junction bases unmatched: 10. The CDR3 DNA sequence: TGTGCCAGCAGGCAGGGGGTAGCGGGGGTACAAGAGACCCAGTACTTC. Translated, it gives CASRQGVAGVQETQYF.

The rearrangement uses TRBV7-6 and TRBJ1-2; D is perhaps TRBD1 (6 bases). Germline-derived CDR1 and CDR2 are SGHVS and FNYEAQ. V dropped 4 bases and J dropped 0 bases, with 15 bases sitting between them. The CDR3 runs to 16 residues. The CDR3 DNA reads TGTGCCAGCAGCTCGGACAGTCCCTTAGCTAACTATGGCTACACCTTC. Translation: CASSSDSPLANYGYTF.

The CDR3: CASSSDKPNEQFF. For the CDR3, the DNA is TGTGCCAGCAGTTCCGACAAGCCCAATGAGCAGTTCTTC. The gene calls are TRBV6-6 and TRBJ2-1; no clear D gene. V was cut by 4 bases and J by 6 bases, with 10 bases left in between. The CDR3 is made up of 13 amino acids. Per germline, CDR1 MNHNY and CDR2 SVGAGI (reference sequence).

The rearrangement uses TRBV30 and TRBJ2-3, with D uncertain. The CDR3 has 14 amino acids. Trimming stripped 3 bases from V and 0 bases from J, with 10 bases between. Germline assignment: CDR1 GTSNPN and CDR2 SVGIG (reference sequence). The CDR3 bases are TGTGCCTGGAGCTTGGTGACTAGCACAGATACGCAGTATTTT. Its translation: CAWSLVTSTDTQYF.

This clone was recorded only once. The chain couples TRBV9 to TRBJ1-2; 9 bases are a match to TRBD1. With V trimmed by 1 base and J by 6 bases, 4 bases remained unmatched. The CDR3 covers 14 residues. Germline CDR1 reads SGDLS; CDR2 reads YYNGEE. Here the CDR3 DNA reads TGTGCCAGCAGCGTATTGGGACAGGGCGATGGCTACACCTTC. Translated: CASSVLGQGDGYTF. The variable domain in full, with the rest retrieved from reference TRBV9 and TRBJ1-2, is DSGVTQTPKHLITATGQRVTLRCSPRSGDLSVYWYQQSLDQGLQFLIQYYNGEERAKGNILERFSAQQFPDLHSELNLSSLELGDSALYFCASSVLGQGDGYTFGSGTRLTVV.

This clone appeared a few times. V and J are TRBV4-3 and TRBJ2-7; TRBD1 might be the D (6 bases). Germline CDR1 reads LGHNA; CDR2 reads YSLEER. V was trimmed by 0 bases and J by 2 bases, leaving 11 bases between them. The CDR3 runs 15 residues. The CDR3 loop reads CASSQDEDRAYEQYF. The DNA for the CDR3 is TGCGCCAGCAGCCAAGATGAGGACAGAGCCTACGAGCAGTACTTC.

The rearrangement links TRBV18 to TRBJ2-6; TRBD1 agrees at 7 bases. Germline CDR1 reads KGHSH; CDR2 reads LQKENI. The CDR3 runs 17 residues. V lost 3 bases to trimming and J lost 0 bases; unmatched junction nucleotides: 5. The CDR3 loop reads CASSPETGLSGANVLTF. DNA for the CDR3: TGTGCCAGCTCACCCGAGACAGGGCTCTCTGGGGCCAACGTCCTGACTTTC.

The chain employs TRBV9 and TRBJ2-5, with a possible D match to TRBD1 (5 bases). The CDR3 totals 13 residues. The germline V gene encodes CDR1 SGDLS and CDR2 YYNGEE. V was trimmed by 3 bases and J by 2 bases, leaving 8 bases between them. Here the CDR3 DNA reads TGTGCCAGCAGCGAGGGGTGGCAAGAGACCCAGTACTTC. This encodes CASSEGWQETQYF.

The chain combines TRBV7-9 with TRBJ2-2, with D perhaps TRBD1 (6 bases). From germline, CDR1 is SEHNR and CDR2 FQNEAQ (reference sequence). The CDR3 consists of 15 residues. V dropped 3 bases and J dropped 5 bases, with 13 bases sitting between them. The CDR3 coding sequence is TGTGCCAGCAGCTTGGGGACAACCTTAACCGGGGAGCTGTTTTTT. The encoded protein is CASSLGTTLTGELFF.

The gene calls are TRBV19 and TRBJ2-3; D gene unclear. Germline-derived CDR1 and CDR2 are LNHDA and SQIVND (reference sequence). Between the trimmed V and J ends, which lost 3 bases and 4 bases, there was a span of 14 bases. The CDR3 has 15 residues. In DNA form, the CDR3 reads TGTGCCAGTAGTATTCCCCCAGGTTCCCCAGATACGCAGTATTTT. Protein: CASSIPPGSPDTQYF.